This TCR beta chain was recorded in a study of technical replicates of blood from four donors. Sequencing was performed with immunoSEQ multiplex PCR; in TCRdb, only in-frame clones are kept and a portion is missing. The sample holds 75,000 to 100,000 clones, 95% seen once. The CDR3 extends over 13 amino acids. V dropped 5 bases and J dropped 13; count of bases not matched to a gene: 9. Germline CDR1 is SGHNT and CDR2 is YYREEE (reference sequence). The specimen sequenced was T cells isolated from PBMCs. The TCR was taken from a human donor in good health. This sequence joins TRBV5-4 and TRBJ2-6; 7 nucleotides align to TRBD2. The CDR3 nucleotides read TGTGCCAGCAGTCTCGGGAGGCCGGGTGTCCTGACTTTC. This codes for CASSLGRPGVLTF.